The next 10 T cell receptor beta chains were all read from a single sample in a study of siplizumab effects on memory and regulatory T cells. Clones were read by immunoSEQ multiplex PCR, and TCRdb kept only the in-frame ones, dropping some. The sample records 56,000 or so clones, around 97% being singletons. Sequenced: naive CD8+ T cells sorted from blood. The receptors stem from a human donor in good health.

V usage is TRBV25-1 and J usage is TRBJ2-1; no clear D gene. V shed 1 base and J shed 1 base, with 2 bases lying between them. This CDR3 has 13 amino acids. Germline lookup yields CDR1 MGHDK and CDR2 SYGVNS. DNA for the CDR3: TGTGCCAGCAGTGAATTGTCCTACAATGAGCAGTTCTTC. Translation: CASSELSYNEQFF.

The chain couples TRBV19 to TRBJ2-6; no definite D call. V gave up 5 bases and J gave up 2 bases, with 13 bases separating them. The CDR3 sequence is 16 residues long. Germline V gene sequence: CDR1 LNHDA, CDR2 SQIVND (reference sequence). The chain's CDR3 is CASSSGPEPGANVLTF. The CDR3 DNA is TGTGCCAGTAGTTCCGGGCCGGAGCCTGGGGCCAACGTCCTGACTTTC.

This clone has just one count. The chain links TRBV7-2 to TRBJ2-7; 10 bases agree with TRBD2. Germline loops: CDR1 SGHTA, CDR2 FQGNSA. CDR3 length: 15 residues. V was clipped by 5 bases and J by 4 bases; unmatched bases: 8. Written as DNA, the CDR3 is TGTGCCAGCAGCCAGAGGCTAGCGGGAGAGTACGAGCAGTACTTC. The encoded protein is CASSQRLAGEYEQYF.

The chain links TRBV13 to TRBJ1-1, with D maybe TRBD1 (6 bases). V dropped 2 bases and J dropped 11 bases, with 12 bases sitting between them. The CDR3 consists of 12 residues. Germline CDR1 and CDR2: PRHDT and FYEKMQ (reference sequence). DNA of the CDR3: TGTGCCAGCAGCTTAAGGGGGGGATCGGCTTTCTTT. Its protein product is CASSLRGGSAFF.

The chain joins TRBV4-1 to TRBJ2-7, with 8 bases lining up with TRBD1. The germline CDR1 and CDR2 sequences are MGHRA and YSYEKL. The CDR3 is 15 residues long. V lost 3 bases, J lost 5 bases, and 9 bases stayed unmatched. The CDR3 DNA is TGCGCCAGCAGCCACCCGGGACAGGTTCTCCACGAGCAGTACTTC. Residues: CASSHPGQVLHEQYF.

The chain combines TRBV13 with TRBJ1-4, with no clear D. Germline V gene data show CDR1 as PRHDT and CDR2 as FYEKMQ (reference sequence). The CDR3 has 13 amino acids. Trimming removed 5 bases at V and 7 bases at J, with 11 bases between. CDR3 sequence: CASSPVGSEKLFF. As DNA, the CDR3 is TGTGCCAGCAGCCCCGTCGGGAGTGAAAAACTGTTTTTT.

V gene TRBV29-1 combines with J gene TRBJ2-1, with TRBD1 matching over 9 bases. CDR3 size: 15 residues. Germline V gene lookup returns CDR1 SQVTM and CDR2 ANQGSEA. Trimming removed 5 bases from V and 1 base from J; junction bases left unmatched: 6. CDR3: CSVRTGERSYNEQFF. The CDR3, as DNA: TGCAGCGTTCGGACAGGGGAGAGATCCTACAATGAGCAGTTCTTC.

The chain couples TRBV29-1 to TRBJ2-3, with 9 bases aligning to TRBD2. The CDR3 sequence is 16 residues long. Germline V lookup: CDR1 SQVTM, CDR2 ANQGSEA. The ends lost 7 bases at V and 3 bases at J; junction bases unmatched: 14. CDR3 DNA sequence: TGCAGCGCAAATGGGGGGAGCGGGAGGTGGACAGATACGCAGTATTTT. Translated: CSANGGSGRWTDTQYF.

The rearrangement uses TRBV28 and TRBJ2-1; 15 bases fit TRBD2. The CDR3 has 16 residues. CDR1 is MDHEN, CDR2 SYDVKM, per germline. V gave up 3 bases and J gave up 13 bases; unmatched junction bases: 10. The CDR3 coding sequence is TGTGCCAGCAGTTTCTCCGGGACTAGCGGGAGGAATTTACAGTTCTTC. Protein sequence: CASSFSGTSGRNLQFF.

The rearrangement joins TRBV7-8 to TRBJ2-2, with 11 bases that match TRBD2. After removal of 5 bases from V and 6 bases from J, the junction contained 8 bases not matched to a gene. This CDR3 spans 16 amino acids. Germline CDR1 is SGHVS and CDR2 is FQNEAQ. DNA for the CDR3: TGTGCCAGCAGCGGTCTAGCGGGAGGAGGCCCCGGGGAGCTGTTTTTT. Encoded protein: CASSGLAGGGPGELFF.